This entry lists 7 T cell receptor beta chains sequenced from one sample in a study of T-cell reconstitution after alpha-beta-depleted transplantation in children. Using unique molecular identifiers, the investigators prepared the TCRbeta library. TCRdb processed the PCR reads anew with MiXCR; each CDR3 protein has one entry. The table has 250,000 to 400,000 distinct CDR3 sequences, around 25% seen once. The sample was PBMCs, mostly from graft donor cells, taken 180 days after TCRalphabeta/CD19-depleted stem cell transplant. These receptors were taken from a male patient younger than 18 who had a stem cell transplant for acute lymphoblastic leukemia, so the T cells may come from the graft donor.

The rearrangement uses TRBV3-1 and TRBJ2-7, with 12 nucleotides matching TRBD1. J was trimmed by 5 bases and V by 8 bases; bases with no gene match: 10. The CDR3 runs 15 residues. The germline V gene encodes CDR1 LGHDT and CDR2 YNNKEL (reference sequence). This chain's CDR3 is CASGIPGQGAHEQYF. CDR3 bases: TGTGCCAGCGGGATCCCGGGACAGGGGGCCCACGAGCAGTACTTC.

In this sample, this clonotype turned up a few times. The chain carries TRBV5-1 and TRBJ1-1, with D possibly being TRBD1 (6 bases). V was pared by 6 bases and J by 5 bases, with 17 bases between. CDR1 SGHRS and CDR2 YFSETQ come from the germline V gene. This CDR3 is built from 14 residues. DNA for the CDR3: TGCGCCAGCAACCCCCACAGGGAGGGAACTGAAGCTTTCTTT. Protein: CASNPHREGTEAFF.

The chain couples TRBV6-1 to TRBJ2-3; D gene ambiguous. CDR1 MNHNS and CDR2 SASEGT come from the germline V gene. The CDR3 is made up of 13 amino acids. V gave up 5 bases and J gave up 6 bases, with 12 bases separating them. The DNA for the CDR3 is TGTGCCAGCAGTCCATCGATGGCCGATACGCAGTATTTT. Its translation: CASSPSMADTQYF.

V gene TRBV20-1 combines with J gene TRBJ1-1, with TRBD1 identical over 7 bases. CDR1 is DFQATT, CDR2 SNEGSKA, per germline (reference sequence). Trimming removed 3 bases from V and 7 bases from J; junction bases left unmatched: 11. This CDR3 contains 14 residues. The DNA for the CDR3 is TGCAGTGCTAGTCGTGTCAGGGGGGGGGGTGAAGCTTTCTTT. It encodes CSASRVRGGGEAFF.

This clonotype has only a few counts. The chain is built from TRBV30 and TRBJ2-2, with D unclear. The CDR3 has 11 amino acids. V dropped 3 bases and J dropped 7 bases, with 6 bases sitting between them. Germline lookup yields CDR1 GTSNPN and CDR2 SVGIG (reference sequence). The CDR3 region has the DNA TGTGCCTGGAGCCCAAACGGGGAGCTGTTTTTT. Amino acids: CAWSPNGELFF. Full variable domain (rest looked up from reference TRBV30 and TRBJ2-2): SQTIHQWPATLVQPVGSPLSLECTVEGTSNPNLYWYRQAAGRGLQLLFYSVGIGQISSEVPQNLSASRPQDRQFILSSKKLLLSDSGFYLCAWSPNGELFFGEGSRLTVL.

This clonotype was seen at least ten times. The chain has TRBV7-7 and TRBJ2-5, with unresolved D. CDR1 and CDR2 from the germline V gene are SSHAT and FNYEAQ (reference sequence). The CDR3 consists of 13 residues. V was pared by 3 bases and J by 1 base, with 6 bases between. CDR3 coding DNA: TGTGCCAGCAGCTTCTTACTCCAAGAGACCCAGTACTTC. Protein product: CASSFLLQETQYF. Full variable domain (rest looked up from reference TRBV7-7 and TRBJ2-5): GAGVSQSPRYKVTKRGQDVTLRCDPISSHATLYWYQQALGQGPEFLTYFNYEAQPDKSGLPSDRFSAERPEGSISTLTIQRTEQRDSAMYRCASSFLLQETQYFGPGTRLLVL.

This clonotype was picked up many times. V and J are TRBV7-6 and TRBJ2-7; tentatively, D is TRBD2 (5 bases). V dropped 0 bases and J dropped 3 bases, with 9 bases sitting between them. CDR1 and CDR2 (germline): SGHVS, FNYEAQ. The CDR3 runs to 14 residues. The DNA for the CDR3 is TGTGCCAGCAGCTTAGCGGGAGCTAACTACGAGCAGTACTTC. It translates to CASSLAGANYEQYF. Based on the CDR3 plus reference TRBV7-6 and TRBJ2-7, the full variable domain is GAGVSQSPRYKVTKRGQDVALRCDPISGHVSLYWYRQALGQGPEFLTYFNYEAQQDKSGLPNDRFSAERPEGSISTLTIQRTEQRDSAMYRCASSLAGANYEQYFGPGTRLTVT.